Included here is one TCR beta chain sequence, with context. Its antigen is not known. CDR3 length: 16 amino acids. V lost 0 bases and J lost 0, with 9 bases in between. Per germline, CDR1 MNHEY and CDR2 SVGAGI. The data stem from a study of OX40 agonist ivuxolimab in advanced cancers. In the study overall: Prior therapy, whether anti-PD-1, anti-PD-L1 or anti-CTLA-4, was allowed, and approximately 40% had some. General study points: CD8+ T cells were the subset that, on average, had more expanded clones than CD4+.

Generated by immunoSEQ multiplex PCR, the TCRdb table keeps only in-frame clones and is missing some. Among 50,000 or so clones listed, 86% were seen once. The chain links TRBV6-5 to TRBJ1-3, with no clear D. Sequencing was performed on CD4+ or CD8+ T cells sorted from blood, taken in a trial of the OX40 agonist ivuxolimab. The TCR comes from an adult with an advanced solid tumor such as melanoma, head and neck, liver or kidney cancer. The CDR3 DNA is TGTGCCAGCAGTTACTCGTTCGGAAGCTCTGGAAACACCATATATTTT. It encodes CASSYSFGSSGNTIYF.